This TCR beta chain was captured by sequencing in a study of OX40 agonist ivuxolimab in advanced cancers. The wider study: Hepatocellular carcinoma, melanoma, renal cell or head and neck cancer affected the dose-escalation patients.

Findings of the study overall: Blood T cells, both CD4+ and CD8+, expanded clonally by week 6 at 0.1 to 3.0 mg/kg.

Sequenced by immunoSEQ multiplex PCR; TCRdb stores in-frame clones only, minus some. The table records tens of thousands of clones, approximately 92% of them present only once. The V gene lost 0 bases and the J gene lost 10 bases, with 15 bases spanning the gap. Germline V CDR1 and CDR2: SGHTA, FQGNSA. This CDR3 is built from 14 residues. The sampling schedule covered blood at baseline, cycle 4 day 1, and cycle 7 day 1. Concerning this clone: Its cognate antigen is unknown.

The sequences come from CD4+ or CD8+ T cells sorted from blood, collected in a trial of the OX40 agonist ivuxolimab. This TCR was recovered from an adult with an advanced solid tumor such as melanoma, head and neck, liver or kidney cancer. The V and J genes are TRBV7-2 and TRBJ2-5; no reliable D call. The CDR3 DNA sequence: TGTGCCAGCAGCTTAGCGATGCCCGATAGGAACCAGTACTTC. Protein product: CASSLAMPDRNQYF.